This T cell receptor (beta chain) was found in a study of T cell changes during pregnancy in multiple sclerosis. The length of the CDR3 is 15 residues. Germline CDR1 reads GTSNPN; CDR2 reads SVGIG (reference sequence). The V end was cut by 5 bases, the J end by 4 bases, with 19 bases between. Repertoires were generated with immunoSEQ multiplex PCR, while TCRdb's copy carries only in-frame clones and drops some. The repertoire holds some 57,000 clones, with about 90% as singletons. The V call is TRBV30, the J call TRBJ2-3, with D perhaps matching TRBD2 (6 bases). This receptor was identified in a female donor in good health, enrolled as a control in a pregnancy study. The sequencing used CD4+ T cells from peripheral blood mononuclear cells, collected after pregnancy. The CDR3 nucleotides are TGTGCCTGGGGGGAGGTCCCCGGCGGGGCAGATACGCAGTATTTT. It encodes CAWGEVPGGADTQYF.